The text below deals with one T cell receptor (beta chain). What it recognizes is unknown. The sample belongs to a study of blood T cells in healthy people across ages. V lost 0 bases to trimming and J lost 0 bases, with 5 bases between them. The CDR3 is made up of 14 amino acids. Germline values: CDR1 GTSNPN, CDR2 SVGIG (reference sequence). Study-wide points: Investigators treated diversity estimates from one million T cells as underestimates. Unknown donor CMV status possibly confounded expanded clonotype changes.

Using a J-beta primer mix together with a sample-barcoded 5' primer, a second PCR was run for roughly 6 to 12 cycles. TCRdb reprocessed the 5' RACE reads with MiXCR, giving one entry per CDR3 protein. The sample shows more than 800,000 distinct CDR3 sequences, 29% of them seen only once. Each donor gave roughly 10 milliliters of peripheral blood. The sequenced sample consisted of blood. This receptor was identified in a woman aged 80 or older in good health. The genes are TRBV30 and TRBJ1-4, with D unclear. The CDR3 is CAWSVSPTNEKLFF. CDR3 nucleotides: TGTGCCTGGAGTGTAAGCCCAACTAATGAAAAACTGTTTTTT.